This TCR beta chain came from a study of T cell responses to AZD1222 COVID-19 vaccine. Germline CDR1 reads SGHAT; CDR2 reads FQNNGV. This CDR3 is 14 amino acids long. Trimming stripped 0 bases from V and 7 bases from J, with 12 bases between. Sequencing used immunoSEQ multiplex PCR; TCRdb keeps in-frame clones, though not all of them. The profile shows about 150,000 clones, more than 75% of them singletons. The receptor's source is an adult who received the AZD1222 COVID-19 vaccine. The source material was peripheral blood, sampled 28 days after the second AZD1222 dose. This chain joins TRBV11-2 and TRBJ2-5, with no clear D. Written as DNA, the CDR3 is TGTGCCAGCAGCTTAGAGGGCAGTTTCGGGACCCAGTACTTC. It is translated as CASSLEGSFGTQYF.